These T cell receptor beta chains were read from a single sample in a study of blood T cells in healthy people across ages. TCRdb recomputed calls from the 5' RACE reads with MiXCR, one row per CDR3 protein. The table includes 1.5 million to 2 million distinct CDR3 sequences, roughly 52% detected once. Material for sequencing was blood. The receptor source for this set is a woman aged 40 to 50 in good health. Each CDR3 is given with its conserved first and last residue. The order of the fields is D gene, J gene, V gene, clone size, CDR3 DNA, CDR3 protein. D genes are given only for firm matches. The listing skips clone size in some rows; elsewhere it reads once, few, many or a size class.

TRBD1 | TRBJ2-5 | TRBV27 | once | TGCGCCAGCAAACCCGGGACAGCGAGGTTGGAGACCCAGTACTTC | CASKPGTARLETQYF
- | TRBJ2-6 | TRBV2 | - | TGTGCCAGCAGTGACGATGGCGTGTCTGGGGCCAACGTCCTGACTTTC | CASSDDGVSGANVLTF
- | TRBJ1-2 | TRBV28 | - | TGTGCCAGCAGAATCCGGGACTCTCCCAGCTATGGCTACACCTTC | CASRIRDSPSYGYTF
- | TRBJ1-2 | TRBV29-1 | - | TGCAGCGCCGCCCAGGGTGCTGGCTACACCTTC | CSAAQGAGYTF
- | TRBJ2-5 | TRBV6-5 | - | TGTGCCAGCAGTTCACCCGCATCCAGCAATGGTGAGCAGTACTTC | CASSSPASSNGEQYF
TRBD2 | TRBJ2-7 | TRBV20-1 | - | TGCAGTGCCCCCCGGACTAGCGGAACCTACGAGCAGTACTTC | CSAPRTSGTYEQYF
TRBD2 | TRBJ2-1 | TRBV29-1 | - | TGCAGCGTTGCTGGCGGGGGGGAGACCCAGTTCTTC | CSVAGGGETQFF
- | TRBJ2-3 | TRBV3-1 | - | TGTGCCAGCAGGAAGGAGGGGACTCACACAGATACGCAGTATTTT | CASRKEGTHTDTQYF
- | TRBJ1-4 | TRBV4-1 | - | TGCGCCAGCAGCCAAGAAGGTTCCGAAAAACTGTTTTTT | CASSQEGSEKLFF
- | TRBJ1-2 | TRBV5-5 | - | TGTGCCAGCAGGTTGGGGATGGCAGCCGGCTCCACCTTC | CASRLGMAAGSTF
TRBD1 | TRBJ2-7 | TRBV15 | few | TGTGCCACCTCAGGACAGGGAATGACGTACGAGCAGTACTTC | CATSGQGMTYEQYF
- | TRBJ2-1 | TRBV7-8 | - | TGTGCCAGCCGGCCTGGTCCAGGGCTATCCTACAATGAGCAGTTCTTC | CASRPGPGLSYNEQFF
- | TRBJ2-1 | TRBV5-6 | - | TGTGCCAGCAGCTTGGTAGGTACGGGGAGCTCCTACAATGAGCAGTTCTTC | CASSLVGTGSSYNEQFF
TRBD1 | TRBJ1-1 | TRBV29-1 | - | TGCAGCGTTCGGACAGGGGCGGACTCCACTGAAGCTTTCTTT | CSVRTGADSTEAFF
- | TRBJ1-1 | TRBV7-9 | - | TGTGCCAGCAGTTCGCCGGGAAACACTGAAGCTTTCTTT | CASSSPGNTEAFF
- | TRBJ2-1 | TRBV7-3 | - | TGTGCCAGCAGCCCCCAAGAAGGGGCCTTTTCCTACAATGAGCAGTTCTTC | CASSPQEGAFSYNEQFF
TRBD2 | TRBJ2-7 | TRBV11-2 | - | TGTGCCAGCAGCCACCCGGGGGAGGGCGGAAAACCCTACGAGCAGTACTTC | CASSHPGEGGKPYEQYF
TRBD1 | TRBJ2-5 | TRBV11-2 | once | TGTGCCAGCAGCTGGACAGGGAGAACCCAAGAGACCCAGTACTTC | CASSWTGRTQETQYF
- | TRBJ2-7 | TRBV7-2 | many | TGTGCCAGCAGTTTTAGCTCTGGCTCCTACGAGCAGTACTTC | CASSFSSGSYEQYF
TRBD1 | TRBJ2-4 | TRBV28 | few | TGTGCCAGCAGTGCCGCCGGACAGGGAGGCCATACTGCCAAAAACATTCAGTACTTC | CASSAAGQGGHTAKNIQYF
TRBD2 | TRBJ2-1 | TRBV7-9 | - | TGTGCCAGCAGATTTAGCGGGGGCCGGGGTTACAATGAGCAGTTCTTC | CASRFSGGRGYNEQFF
TRBD1 | TRBJ1-2 | TRBV5-5 | - | TGTGCCAGCAGCGAGGGGACAGGAGGCGCGTTGCTCAACTATGGCTACACCTTC | CASSEGTGGALLNYGYTF
TRBD2 | TRBJ2-1 | TRBV12-3/TRBV12-4 | - | TGTGCCAGCAGCGGGGGGCGGGGGGTCCTCTACAATGAGCAGTTCTTC | CASSGGRGVLYNEQFF
- | TRBJ2-4 | TRBV3-1 | - | TGTGCCAGCAGCAATACAGGGATAGCCAAAAACATTCAGTACTTC | CASSNTGIAKNIQYF
- | TRBJ1-6 | TRBV20-1 | once | TGCAGTGCGTCGGGGTATAATTCACCCCTCCACTTT | CSASGYNSPLHF
- | TRBJ1-1 | TRBV5-5 | - | TGTGCCAGCAGCTCCCCGACGGGGGACACTGATGCTTTCTTT | CASSSPTGDTDAFF
- | TRBJ2-1 | TRBV11-2 | - | TGTGCCAACAGCTTAAACTCGAGGAATGAGCAGTTCTTC | CANSLNSRNEQFF
TRBD1 | TRBJ1-6 | TRBV7-8 | - | TGTGCCAGCAGCTTAACCCGGTTGGGGACAGTTAATTCACCCCTCCACTTT | CASSLTRLGTVNSPLHF
TRBD1 | TRBJ1-2 | TRBV15 | - | TGTGCCACCAGCAGAGGGACAGGAGGGGACTATGGCTACACCTTC | CATSRGTGGDYGYTF
TRBD1 | TRBJ1-2 | TRBV27 | - | TGTGCCAGCAGTTTACTGACAGGGGATGGCTACACCTTC | CASSLLTGDGYTF
TRBD1 | TRBJ2-1 | TRBV20-1 | - | TGCAGTCCTTACAGGGGGAACTCCTACAATGAGCAGTTCTTC | CSPYRGNSYNEQFF
- | TRBJ2-1 | TRBV6-5 | few | TGTGCCAGCAGTTACGTGGGGGGCGGAATCAATGAGCAGTTCTTC | CASSYVGGGINEQFF
TRBD1 | TRBJ2-3 | TRBV6-5 | - | TGTGCCAGCAGTAAACAGGGGGTACTAAGCACAGATACGCAGTATTTT | CASSKQGVLSTDTQYF
TRBD2 | TRBJ2-2 | TRBV5-1 | - | TGCGCCAGCAGCTTGGAGGCTAGCGGGAGGGCCACCGGGGAGCTGTTTTTT | CASSLEASGRATGELFF
TRBD1 | TRBJ2-3 | TRBV20-1 | - | TGCAGTGCTAGTGGGCAGGGGGCAGGAGATACGCAGTATTTT | CSASGQGAGDTQYF
- | TRBJ2-3 | TRBV4-3 | - | TGCGCCAGCAGGCCTAACTACCTGGGCGGGACAGATACGCAGTATTTT | CASRPNYLGGTDTQYF
TRBD1 | TRBJ1-4 | TRBV2 | - | TGTGCCAGCAGGGGGGACAGTCCCGAAAAACTGTTTTTT | CASRGDSPEKLFF
- | TRBJ1-1 | TRBV7-9 | few | TGTGCCAGCAGTTTAGCGGGGGCTGAAGCTTTCTTT | CASSLAGAEAFF
- | TRBJ1-2 | TRBV2 | - | TGTGCCAGCGACAGCAGAGGAAACTATGGCTACACCTTC | CASDSRGNYGYTF
- | TRBJ1-4 | TRBV21-1 | - | TGTGCCAGCAGCAGTACCGGGACAGGGTTTGAAAAACTGTTTTTT | CASSSTGTGFEKLFF